The rows below give T cell receptor beta chains drawn from one sample of a study of blood T cell repertoires in COVID-19. Data came from immunoSEQ multiplex PCR; TCRdb stores just in-frame clones and leaves some out. The table has 70,000 to 95,000 clones, about 85% seen once. Sample: peripheral blood. Every receptor here comes from a woman in her 70s with active or convalescent COVID-19. CDR3s include the opening cysteine and the closing phenylalanine or tryptophan. D genes are given only for firm matches. Not every row has a clone size; where given, it reads once, few, many or a size class.

d_gene: NA; abundance: NA; v_gene: TRBV5-1; j_gene: TRBJ2-3; CDR3nt: TGCGCCAGCAGCTTGTTGGCGGGTAGCACAGATACGCAGTATTTT; CDR3aa: CASSLLAGSTDTQYF
d_gene: NA; abundance: NA; v_gene: TRBV2; j_gene: TRBJ1-1; CDR3nt: TGTGCCAGCAGTCCCCTAGAGGACACTGAAGCTTTCTTT; CDR3aa: CASSPLEDTEAFF
d_gene: NA; abundance: once; v_gene: TRBV6-4; j_gene: TRBJ1-1; CDR3nt: TGTGCCAGCAGTATGGACAGTAACACTGAAGCTTTCTTT; CDR3aa: CASSMDSNTEAFF
d_gene: NA; abundance: NA; v_gene: TRBV4-3; j_gene: TRBJ1-4; CDR3nt: TGCGCCAGCAGCCAAGACATGGGGGGGCGCAACGGTGAAAAACTGTTTTTT; CDR3aa: CASSQDMGGRNGEKLFF
d_gene: NA; abundance: once; v_gene: TRBV7-9; j_gene: TRBJ2-7; CDR3nt: TGTGCCAGCAGCCCCCGAGCAGGGGCCTACGAGCAGTACTTC; CDR3aa: CASSPRAGAYEQYF
d_gene: NA; abundance: NA; v_gene: TRBV6-1; j_gene: TRBJ1-5; CDR3nt: TGTGCCAGCAGTTTAGGAGGGGTTCAGCCCCAGCATTTT; CDR3aa: CASSLGGVQPQHF
d_gene: TRBD1; abundance: NA; v_gene: TRBV2; j_gene: TRBJ1-2; CDR3nt: TGTGCCAGCAGGGCACAGGACAGGACATATGGCTACACCTTC; CDR3aa: CASRAQDRTYGYTF
d_gene: NA; abundance: NA; v_gene: TRBV9; j_gene: TRBJ1-5; CDR3nt: TGTGCCAGCAGCGTAGGACAGTGGCAGCCCCAGCATTTT; CDR3aa: CASSVGQWQPQHF
d_gene: NA; abundance: NA; v_gene: TRBV15; j_gene: TRBJ1-3; CDR3nt: TGTGCCACCAGCCGGGACTTCTCTGTCGGAAACACCATATATTTT; CDR3aa: CATSRDFSVGNTIYF
d_gene: NA; abundance: NA; v_gene: TRBV28; j_gene: TRBJ1-1; CDR3nt: TGTGCCAGCAGCCGGCGGGGGAGGAATACTGAAGCTTTCTTT; CDR3aa: CASSRRGRNTEAFF
d_gene: NA; abundance: NA; v_gene: TRBV12-3/TRBV12-4; j_gene: TRBJ2-7; CDR3nt: TGTGCCAGCCGGAGCTCCTACGAGCAGTACTTC; CDR3aa: CASRSSYEQYF
d_gene: NA; abundance: NA; v_gene: TRBV5-4; j_gene: TRBJ2-6; CDR3nt: TGTGCCAGCAGGCTGGGGGGGGGCGCCGGCTCTGGGGCCAACGTCCTGACTTTC; CDR3aa: CASRLGGGAGSGANVLTF
d_gene: NA; abundance: NA; v_gene: TRBV4-1; j_gene: TRBJ2-1; CDR3nt: TGCGCCAGCAGCCAAGTTGCGATGAATGGCTACAATGAGCAGTTCTTC; CDR3aa: CASSQVAMNGYNEQFF
d_gene: TRBD2; abundance: NA; v_gene: TRBV2; j_gene: TRBJ2-3; CDR3nt: TGTGCCAGCAGTGTAATTCGACTAGCGGGGGGGCTATTGAATACGCAGTATTTT; CDR3aa: CASSVIRLAGGLLNTQYF
d_gene: NA; abundance: NA; v_gene: TRBV6-2/TRBV6-3; j_gene: TRBJ1-1; CDR3nt: TGTGCCAGCAGTAGGGGGGGCGCGGCTGAAGCTTTCTTT; CDR3aa: CASSRGGAAEAFF
d_gene: TRBD1; abundance: NA; v_gene: TRBV7-2; j_gene: TRBJ2-1; CDR3nt: TGTGCCAGCAGCTTAAGAAGGGGGCAGAGGGGCAATGAGCAGTTCTTC; CDR3aa: CASSLRRGQRGNEQFF
d_gene: TRBD2; abundance: NA; v_gene: TRBV2; j_gene: TRBJ2-5; CDR3nt: TGTGCCAGCAGGGGACTAGCGGGGGCGGGGGAGACCCAGTACTTC; CDR3aa: CASRGLAGAGETQYF
d_gene: NA; abundance: NA; v_gene: TRBV2; j_gene: TRBJ2-3; CDR3nt: TGTGCCAGCAGGCCGGGGGGCTACACAGATACGCAGTATTTT; CDR3aa: CASRPGGYTDTQYF
d_gene: TRBD2; abundance: NA; v_gene: TRBV7-2; j_gene: TRBJ2-3; CDR3nt: TGTGCCAGCAGCCCTGGACTAGTCACAGATACGCAGTATTTT; CDR3aa: CASSPGLVTDTQYF
d_gene: NA; abundance: NA; v_gene: TRBV10-3; j_gene: TRBJ1-1; CDR3nt: TGTGCCATCGCAGGGGTAGAAGGCACTGAAGCTTTCTTT; CDR3aa: CAIAGVEGTEAFF
d_gene: TRBD1; abundance: NA; v_gene: TRBV3-1/TRBV3-2; j_gene: TRBJ1-1; CDR3nt: TGTGCCAGCAGCTGTCGACAGGGAGTGGGAGCTTTCTTT; CDR3aa: CASSCRQGVGAFF
d_gene: NA; abundance: NA; v_gene: TRBV4-2; j_gene: TRBJ1-2; CDR3nt: TGTGCCAGCAGCCTCTCGGGGGGTGGCTACACCTTC; CDR3aa: CASSLSGGGYTF
d_gene: TRBD1; abundance: NA; v_gene: TRBV12-3/TRBV12-4; j_gene: TRBJ2-3; CDR3nt: TGTGCCAGCAGTTTGGACAGGGCAGATACGCAGTATTTT; CDR3aa: CASSLDRADTQYF
d_gene: TRBD1; abundance: once; v_gene: TRBV14; j_gene: TRBJ2-1; CDR3nt: TGTGCCAGCAGCCAAGATGGGACAGGGTACAATGAGCAGTTCTTC; CDR3aa: CASSQDGTGYNEQFF